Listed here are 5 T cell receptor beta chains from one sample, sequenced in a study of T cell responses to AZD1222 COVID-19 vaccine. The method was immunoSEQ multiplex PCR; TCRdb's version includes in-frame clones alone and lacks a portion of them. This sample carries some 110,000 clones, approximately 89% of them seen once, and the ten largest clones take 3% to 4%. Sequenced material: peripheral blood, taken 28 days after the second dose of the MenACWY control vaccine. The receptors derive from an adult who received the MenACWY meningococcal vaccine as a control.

CDR3 DNA: TGCAGCGTTGAAGACTCGGATCTTTATGGCTACACCTTC. Translating it yields CSVEDSDLYGYTF. The chain combines TRBV29-1 with TRBJ1-2, with no clear D. The ends were cut back, 0 bases at V and 5 bases at J, with 10 bases in the middle. CDR1 SQVTM and CDR2 ANQGSEA come from the germline V gene. The length of the CDR3 is 13 residues. The complete variable domain, with remaining parts taken from reference TRBV29-1 and TRBJ1-2, reads SAVISQKPSRDICQRGTSLTIQCQVDSQVTMMFWYRQQPGQSLTLIATANQGSEATYESGFVIDKFPISRPNLTFSTLTVSNMSPEDSSIYLCSVEDSDLYGYTFGSGTRLTVV.

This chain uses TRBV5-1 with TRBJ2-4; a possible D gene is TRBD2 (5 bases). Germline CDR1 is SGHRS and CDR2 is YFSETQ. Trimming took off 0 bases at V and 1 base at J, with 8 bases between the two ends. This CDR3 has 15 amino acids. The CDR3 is CASSLGTGAKNIQYF. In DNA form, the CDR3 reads TGCGCCAGCAGCTTGGGAACGGGGGCCAAAAACATTCAGTACTTC.

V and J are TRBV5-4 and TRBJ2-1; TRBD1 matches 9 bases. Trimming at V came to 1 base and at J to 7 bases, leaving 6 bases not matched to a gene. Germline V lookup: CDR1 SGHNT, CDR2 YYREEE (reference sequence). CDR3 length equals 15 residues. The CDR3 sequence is CASSLSSGQGNEQFF. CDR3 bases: TGTGCCAGCAGCTTGAGTTCGGGACAGGGAAATGAGCAGTTCTTC.

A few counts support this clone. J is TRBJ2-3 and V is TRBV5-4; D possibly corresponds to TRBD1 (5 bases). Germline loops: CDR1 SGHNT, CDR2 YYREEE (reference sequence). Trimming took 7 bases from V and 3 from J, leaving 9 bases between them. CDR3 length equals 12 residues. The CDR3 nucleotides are TGTGCCAGCGGCAGGGAAACAGATACGCAGTATTTT. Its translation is CASGRETDTQYF.

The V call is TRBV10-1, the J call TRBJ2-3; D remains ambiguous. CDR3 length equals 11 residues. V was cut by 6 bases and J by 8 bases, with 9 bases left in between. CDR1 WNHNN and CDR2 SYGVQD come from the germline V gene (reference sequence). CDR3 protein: CASRTLGTQYF. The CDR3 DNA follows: TGCGCCAGCAGGACTTTGGGTACGCAGTATTTT.